A selection of T cell receptor beta chains follows, all from one sample in a study of beta chain features in type 1 diabetes. TCRdb's copy holds only in-frame clones and misses some; the assay was immunoSEQ multiplex PCR. The table lists hundreds of thousands of clones, 7% to 10% of them singletons. The sequenced sample was central memory CD4+ T cells from blood. The receptors stem from a man in his thirties or forties with type 1 diabetes. Both conserved end residues are part of each CDR3. Each record gives: CDR3 length, clone size, V gene, D gene, J gene, CDR3 DNA, CDR3 protein. The D gene is left open where the match is weak. Size is omitted from some rows. Given values are once, few, many or a class for expanded clones.

CDR3 length: 15
clone size: few
V gene: TRBV10-2
D gene: TRBD1
J gene: TRBJ2-2
CDR3 DNA: TGCGCCAGCAGCCCTAGCCAGGGGGTAGCCGGGGAGCTGTTTTTT
CDR3 protein: CASSPSQGVAGELFF

CDR3 length: 17
clone size: few
V gene: TRBV25-1
D gene: TRBD1
J gene: TRBJ1-4
CDR3 DNA: TGTGCCAGCAGTGAATATGGGACAGGAACAACTAATGAAAAACTGTTTTTT
CDR3 protein: CASSEYGTGTTNEKLFF

CDR3 length: 11
clone size: few
V gene: TRBV20-1
D gene: NA
J gene: TRBJ2-3
CDR3 DNA: TGCAGTGCTAGCAGGGAAGATACGCAGTATTTT
CDR3 protein: CSASREDTQYF

CDR3 length: 13
clone size: few
V gene: TRBV5-6
D gene: NA
J gene: TRBJ2-5
CDR3 DNA: TGTGCCAGCAGCCCTTGGTACCAAGAGACCCAGTACTTC
CDR3 protein: CASSPWYQETQYF

CDR3 length: 13
clone size: few
V gene: TRBV27
D gene: NA
J gene: TRBJ1-1
CDR3 DNA: TGTGCCAGCAGTTTAAGGTGGGACAAACGAGCTTTCTTT
CDR3 protein: CASSLRWDKRAFF

CDR3 length: 15
clone size: few
V gene: TRBV11-2
D gene: NA
J gene: TRBJ1-6
CDR3 DNA: TGTGCCAGCAGCTTAGTGTCGCACTATAATTCACCCCTCCACTTT
CDR3 protein: CASSLVSHYNSPLHF

CDR3 length: 14
clone size: few
V gene: TRBV7-2
D gene: NA
J gene: TRBJ1-5
CDR3 DNA: TGTGCCAGCTCGGACCACTATAGCAATCAGCCCCAGCATTTT
CDR3 protein: CASSDHYSNQPQHF

CDR3 length: 14
clone size: few
V gene: TRBV11-2
D gene: NA
J gene: TRBJ2-5
CDR3 DNA: TGTGCCAGCAGCCTGGACAGCATCCAAGAGACCCAGTACTTC
CDR3 protein: CASSLDSIQETQYF

CDR3 length: 12
clone size: NA
V gene: TRBV6-5
D gene: NA
J gene: TRBJ1-1
CDR3 DNA: TGTGCCAGCAGTCTCTCGAACACTGAAGCTTTCTTT
CDR3 protein: CASSLSNTEAFF

CDR3 length: 16
clone size: few
V gene: TRBV5-1
D gene: TRBD2
J gene: TRBJ2-3
CDR3 DNA: TGCGCCAGCAGCTTGGGACTAGCGGGGGGCACAGATACGCAGTATTTT
CDR3 protein: CASSLGLAGGTDTQYF

CDR3 length: 14
clone size: few
V gene: TRBV29-1
D gene: NA
J gene: TRBJ1-1
CDR3 DNA: TGCAGCGTTTCTTCGAGGGGGGGCGCCACTGAAGCTTTCTTT
CDR3 protein: CSVSSRGGATEAFF

CDR3 length: 14
clone size: NA
V gene: TRBV6-5
D gene: NA
J gene: TRBJ2-5
CDR3 DNA: TGTGCCAGCAGCCCCGACTTAGTTCAAGAGACCCAGTACTTC
CDR3 protein: CASSPDLVQETQYF

CDR3 length: 15
clone size: NA
V gene: TRBV7-2
D gene: NA
J gene: TRBJ1-5
CDR3 DNA: TGTGCCAGCAGCTTAATGTCTTCCGGAAATCAGCCCCAGCATTTT
CDR3 protein: CASSLMSSGNQPQHF

CDR3 length: 12
clone size: many
V gene: TRBV7-9
D gene: NA
J gene: TRBJ2-1
CDR3 DNA: TGTGCCAGCAGCTTTTCCGTCGATGAGCAGTTCTTC
CDR3 protein: CASSFSVDEQFF

CDR3 length: 12
clone size: NA
V gene: TRBV6-1
D gene: NA
J gene: TRBJ2-7
CDR3 DNA: TGTGCCAGCAGTGTGTCGGGGAACGAGCAGTACTTC
CDR3 protein: CASSVSGNEQYF

CDR3 length: 11
clone size: NA
V gene: TRBV20-1
D gene: NA
J gene: TRBJ2-3
CDR3 DNA: TGCAGTGCTAGAGGCAGAGATACGCAGTATTTT
CDR3 protein: CSARGRDTQYF